The entry below describes one TCR beta chain. Using immunoSEQ multiplex PCR, the repertoire was profiled, and TCRdb retains in-frame clones only, with some absent. The repertoire includes 100,000 to 150,000 clones, 88% of them detected once, and 3.5% to 4.5% sits in the top ten. These data come from a study of T cell responses to AZD1222 COVID-19 vaccine. The V gene lost 6 bases and the J gene lost 6 bases, with 12 bases spanning the gap. The CDR3 runs 13 residues. From germline, CDR1 is SGHDN and CDR2 FVKESK. The sequence derives from an adult in good health. Here the sequenced sample was peripheral blood, taken on day 0 of AZD1222 vaccination. The chain uses TRBV14 and TRBJ2-1, with TRBD1 as a possible D gene (6 bases). The DNA for the CDR3 is TGTGCCAGCAGGCTAGACAGGAGCAATGAGCAGTTCTTC. Its translation: CASRLDRSNEQFF. Together with reference TRBV14 and TRBJ2-1, the CDR3 gives the full variable domain: EAGVTQFPSHSVIEKGQTVTLRCDPISGHDNLYWYRRVMGKEIKFLLHFVKESKQDESGMPNNRFLAERTGGTYSTLKVQPAELEDSGVYFCASRLDRSNEQFFGPGTRLTVL.